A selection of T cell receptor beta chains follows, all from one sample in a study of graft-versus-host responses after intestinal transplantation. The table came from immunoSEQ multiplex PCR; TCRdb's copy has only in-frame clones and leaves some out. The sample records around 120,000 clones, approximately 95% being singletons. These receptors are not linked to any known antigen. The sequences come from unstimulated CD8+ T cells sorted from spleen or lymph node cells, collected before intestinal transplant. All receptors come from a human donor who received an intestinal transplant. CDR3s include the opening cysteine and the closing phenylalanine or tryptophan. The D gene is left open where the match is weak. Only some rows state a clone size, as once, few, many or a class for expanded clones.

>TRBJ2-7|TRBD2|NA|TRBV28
TGTGCCAGCAGTTTAGGACTAGCGGGACTGTACGAGCAGTACTTC
CASSLGLAGLYEQYF
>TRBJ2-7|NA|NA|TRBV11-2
TGTGCCAGCAGCGCCGGGACACAGACCTACGAGCAGTACTTC
CASSAGTQTYEQYF
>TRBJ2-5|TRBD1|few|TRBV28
TGTGCCAGCAGTTTTCTGACAGGGGGCGGAGAGACCCAGTACTTC
CASSFLTGGGETQYF
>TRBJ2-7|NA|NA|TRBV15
TGTGCCACCAGGCCGACCGGGACTCACTCCTACGAGCAGTACTTC
CATRPTGTHSYEQYF
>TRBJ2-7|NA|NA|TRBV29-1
TGCAGCGTTGAAGTGCAGGGACGCTACTACGAGCAGTACTTC
CSVEVQGRYYEQYF
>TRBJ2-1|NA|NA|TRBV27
TGTGCCAGCAGTTTGGGGGGCCTCTACAATGAGCAGTTCTTC
CASSLGGLYNEQFF
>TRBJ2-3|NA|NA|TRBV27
TGTGCCAGCAGTTTGTACGGGTTCACAGATACGCAGTATTTT
CASSLYGFTDTQYF
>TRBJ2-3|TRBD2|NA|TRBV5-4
TGTGCCAGCAGTTCCGGACTAGACACAGATACGCAGTATTTT
CASSSGLDTDTQYF
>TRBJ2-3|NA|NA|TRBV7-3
TGTGCCAGCAGCTTGCCTACAGAATCGGATACGCAGTATTTT
CASSLPTESDTQYF
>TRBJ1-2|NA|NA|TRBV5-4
TGTGCCAGCAGCTTGGAAGTAGGGTTGAGATATGGCTACACCTTC
CASSLEVGLRYGYTF
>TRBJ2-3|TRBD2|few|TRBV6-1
TGTGCCAGCAGTGGAAGACTAGCGGCAGATACGCAGTATTTT
CASSGRLAADTQYF
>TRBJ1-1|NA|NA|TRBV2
TGTGCCAGCAGTGAACTAATGGGCGGATCGAACACTGAAGCTTTCTTT
CASSELMGGSNTEAFF
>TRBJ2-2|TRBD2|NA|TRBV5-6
TGTGCCACCCAGAGCGGGAGCACCGGGGAGCTGTTTTTT
CATQSGSTGELFF
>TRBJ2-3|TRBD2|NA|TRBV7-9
TGTGCCAGCAGCACCCAGGGACTAGCAACAGATACGCAGTATTTT
CASSTQGLATDTQYF
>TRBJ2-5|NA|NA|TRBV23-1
TGCGCCAGCAGTCAATGGGGCGGGCTGTACCAAGAGACCCAGTACTTC
CASSQWGGLYQETQYF
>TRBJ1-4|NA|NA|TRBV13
TGTGCCAGCAGCTCCCCCGCAACTAATGAAAAACTGTTTTTT
CASSSPATNEKLFF
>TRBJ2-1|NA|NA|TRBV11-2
TGTGCCAGCAGCTTAGGCCCTAGCTTTGATGAGCAGTTCTTC
CASSLGPSFDEQFF
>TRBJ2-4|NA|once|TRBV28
TGTGCCAGCAGTTTCCTATACGGCCGCCGGGACATTCAGTACTTC
CASSFLYGRRDIQYF
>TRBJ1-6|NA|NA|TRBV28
TGTGCCAGCAGTCTCGACGGCCCCAATTCACCCCTCCACTTT
CASSLDGPNSPLHF
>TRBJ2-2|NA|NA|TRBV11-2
TGTGCCAGCAGCTTAAGGCAGTTCGACACCGGGGAGCTGTTTTTT
CASSLRQFDTGELFF
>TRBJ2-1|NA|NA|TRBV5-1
TGCGCCAGCAGCTTCCACCGGCCCTCGGATGAGCAGTTCTTC
CASSFHRPSDEQFF
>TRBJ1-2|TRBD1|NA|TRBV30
TGTGCCTGGAGTTTCGGGACAGGGAATGGCTACACCTTC
CAWSFGTGNGYTF
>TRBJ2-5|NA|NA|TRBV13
TGTGCCAGCAGCGTCCGGGGCGTCAGCGAGACCCAGTACTTC
CASSVRGVSETQYF
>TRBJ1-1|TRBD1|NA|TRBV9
TGTGCCAGCAGCCCCCGGGACAGTTTGAACACTGAAGCTTTCTTT
CASSPRDSLNTEAFF
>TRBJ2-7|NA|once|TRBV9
TGTGCCAGCAGCGTAGAGGCCAGGGTATACGAGCAGTACTTC
CASSVEARVYEQYF
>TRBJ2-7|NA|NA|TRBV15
TGTGCCACCAGCAGGACCCCTTTGGGCTACGAGCAGTACTTC
CATSRTPLGYEQYF
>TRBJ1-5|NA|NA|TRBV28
TGTGCCAGCAGTCCCATAGGGAGCAATCAGCCCCAGCATTTT
CASSPIGSNQPQHF
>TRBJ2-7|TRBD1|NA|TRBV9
TGTGCCAGCAGCCCGTCGACAGGGGGCGGCTACGAGCAGTACTTC
CASSPSTGGGYEQYF
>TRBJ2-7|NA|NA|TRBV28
TGTGCCAGCACCTGGGGGGCGGGAGCAGTCCCGCCCTACGAGCAGTACTTC
CASTWGAGAVPPYEQYF
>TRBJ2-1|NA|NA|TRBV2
TGTGCCAGCGGGTCTGGGGAAACCTACAATGAGCAGTTCTTC
CASGSGETYNEQFF
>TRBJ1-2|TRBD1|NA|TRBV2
TGTGCCACCTATCTCGGTCCGGGACAGGGAACCTGGGGCTATGGCTACACCTTC
CATYLGPGQGTWGYGYTF
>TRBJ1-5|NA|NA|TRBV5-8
TGTGCCAGCAGTATACCCCCGCCGGGGGGGGAGCCCCAGCATTTT
CASSIPPPGGEPQHF
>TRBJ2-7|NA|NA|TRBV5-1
TGCGCCAGCAGTACTTGGGACTCGGTAAGGGAGCAGTACTTC
CASSTWDSVREQYF
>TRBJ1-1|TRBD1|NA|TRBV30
TGTGCCTGGGACAGGGGGGGCACTGAAGCTTTCTTT
CAWDRGGTEAFF
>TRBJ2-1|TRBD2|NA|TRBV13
TGTGCCAGCAGCTCGGGACTAGCGGGCAATGAGCGGTTCTTC
CASSSGLAGNERFF
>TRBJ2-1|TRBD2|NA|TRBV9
TGTGCCAGCAGCGTAGGGAGCGGGAGAACGGGCAATGAGCAGTTCTTC
CASSVGSGRTGNEQFF
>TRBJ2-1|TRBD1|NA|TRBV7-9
TGTGCCAGCAGCTTTAGTCCAGGGGGCACATACAATGAGCAGTTCTTC
CASSFSPGGTYNEQFF
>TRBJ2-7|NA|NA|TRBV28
TGTGCCAGCAGCCTTGGGGGGTCCTACGAGCAGTACTTC
CASSLGGSYEQYF
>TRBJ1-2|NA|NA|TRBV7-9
TGTGCCAGCAGCTTGGGGCAGGGTCAAGGCTACACCTTC
CASSLGQGQGYTF
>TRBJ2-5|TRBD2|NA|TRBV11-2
TGTGCCAGCAGCTCCCCTAGCACGGGAGGAGGAGAGACCCAGTACTTC
CASSSPSTGGGETQYF
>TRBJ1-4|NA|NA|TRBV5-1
TGCGCCAGCAGCTTGTTCTTTTGGGCCCATAATGAAAAACTGTTTTTT
CASSLFFWAHNEKLFF